This T cell receptor beta chain stems from a study of T-cell reconstitution after alpha-beta-depleted transplantation in children. This clonotype was counted at least ten times. Unique molecular identifiers were used in preparing the TCRbeta library. TCRdb re-derived calls from the PCR reads in MiXCR, one entry per CDR3 protein. The data hold approximately 640,000 distinct CDR3 sequences, with approximately 15% observed a single time. Trimming removed 3 bases from V and 4 bases from J; junction bases left unmatched: 0. In germline, CDR1 is SQVTM, CDR2 ANQGSEA. The CDR3 has 12 amino acids. The receptor was derived from a human donor who donated a stem cell graft to a child with acute myeloid leukemia. This material consisted of PBMCs from the stem cell graft donor, taken from the stem cell graft. V and J are TRBV29-1 and TRBJ2-5; 9 bases line up with TRBD1. As DNA, the CDR3 is TGCAGCGTTGAGGACAGGGGAGAGACCCAGTACTTC. Its protein is CSVEDRGETQYF.